The 21 T cell receptor beta chains listed next were all sequenced from one sample in a study of blood T cell repertoires in COVID-19. Some clones are missing from TCRdb's copy, which holds only in-frame ones; the method was immunoSEQ multiplex PCR. Of roughly 76,000 clones in the sample, around 86% are singletons; the top ten hold roughly 10%. The sample taken for sequencing was peripheral blood. These receptors came from a woman under 30 with acute or convalescent COVID-19.

V is TRBV4-2 and J is TRBJ1-4; 10 bases map to TRBD1. The CDR3 covers 17 residues. Trimming removed 4 bases from V and 8 bases from J; junction bases left unmatched: 13. The germline CDR1 and CDR2 sequences are LGHNA and YNFKEQ. This CDR3 is CASSPWTGGTIEEKLFF. CDR3 bases: TGTGCCAGCAGCCCCTGGACAGGGGGTACAATAGAGGAAAAACTGTTTTTT.

The chain carries TRBV10-2 and TRBJ2-5, with TRBD2 matching 10 bases. CDR3 size: 14 residues. Losses at the gene ends were 6 bases for V and 5 bases for J; bases not matched to a gene: 6. CDR1 WSHSY and CDR2 SAAADI come from the germline V gene. The CDR3 reads CASRPGLASETQYF. The CDR3 DNA reads as TGCGCCAGCAGACCGGGACTAGCGAGCGAGACCCAGTACTTC.

The chain has TRBV19 and TRBJ2-5; 7 nucleotides agree with TRBD2. The trim removed 5 bases at V and 5 bases at J, leaving 5 bases unmatched. CDR1 and CDR2 (germline): LNHDA, SQIVND (reference sequence). The CDR3 is 13 amino acids. CDR3 nucleotide sequence: TGTGCCAGTAGTCCGCTGGGGGGGGAGACCCAGTACTTC. Its translation is CASSPLGGETQYF.

This chain joins TRBV9 and TRBJ2-3; a weak D match, TRBD1 (6 bases). Germline V lookup: CDR1 SGDLS, CDR2 YYNGEE. The CDR3 loop spans 15 amino acids. The germline V and J ends were trimmed by 4 bases and 1 base, with 13 bases remaining between them. CDR3 protein: CASSSRGDGTDTQYF. The CDR3 region has the DNA TGTGCCAGCAGCTCCAGGGGCGACGGCACAGATACGCAGTATTTT.

This chain uses TRBV7-8 with TRBJ1-1; tentatively, D is TRBD1 (5 bases). The CDR3 has 16 amino acids. The germline V gene has CDR1 SGHVS and CDR2 FQNEAQ. Trimming took off 2 bases at V and 4 bases at J, with 17 bases between the two ends. The DNA for the CDR3 is TGTGCCAGCAGCTTATATTCAGGAGGGGTGGGCACTGAAGCTTTCTTT. Translated: CASSLYSGGVGTEAFF. The complete variable domain, with remaining parts taken from reference TRBV7-8 and TRBJ1-1, reads GAGVSQSPRYKVAKRGQDVALRCDPISGHVSLFWYQQALGQGPEFLTYFQNEAQLDKSGLPSDRFFAERPEGSVSTLKIQRTQQEDSAVYLCASSLYSGGVGTEAFFGQGTRLTVV.

The chain joins TRBV7-6 to TRBJ2-3; tentatively, D is TRBD1 (6 bases). Germline CDR1 SGHVS, CDR2 FNYEAQ. V was cut by 5 bases and J by 0 bases, with 18 bases left in between. The CDR3 length is 17 residues. The CDR3 here is CASSPSLGTTSTDTQYF. The DNA for the CDR3 is TGTGCCAGCAGCCCATCCCTTGGGACAACGAGCACAGATACGCAGTATTTT.

This chain joins TRBV5-1 and TRBJ1-3; perhaps TRBD1 as D (5 bases). Germline V lookup: CDR1 SGHRS, CDR2 YFSETQ. This CDR3 has 15 residues. The V gene lost 3 bases and the J gene lost 0 bases, with 10 bases spanning the gap. Written as DNA, the CDR3 is TGCGCCAGCAGCTCACGGGGGAACTCTGGAAACACCATATATTTT. Amino acids: CASSSRGNSGNTIYF.

The chain is built from TRBV18 and TRBJ1-1; D unresolved. Germline V gives CDR1 KGHSH, CDR2 LQKENI. Trimming removed 0 bases from V and 0 bases from J, with 5 bases in between. This CDR3 contains 14 residues. The CDR3 bases are TGTGCCAGCTCACCACCCCAAATGAACACTGAAGCTTTCTTT. Encoded protein: CASSPPQMNTEAFF.

The CDR3 sequence is CASSSGIRGNEQFF. The CDR3 bases are TGTGCCAGCAGCTCGGGCATTCGGGGCAATGAGCAGTTCTTC. V usage is TRBV7-2 and J usage is TRBJ2-1, with a weak D call TRBD2 (5 bases). The CDR3 runs 14 residues. Germline V gene sequence: CDR1 SGHTA, CDR2 FQGNSA. V dropped 4 bases and J dropped 6 bases, with 13 bases sitting between them.

This clone was observed once. This chain joins TRBV4-3 and TRBJ2-3; D is uncertain. Germline CDR1 is LGHNA and CDR2 is YSLEER. V gave up 0 bases and J gave up 6 bases, with 10 bases separating them. This CDR3 contains 14 residues. Written as DNA, the CDR3 is TGCGCCAGCAGCCAAGAAGTACAGCCCGATACGCAGTATTTT. Residues: CASSQEVQPDTQYF.

The chain employs TRBV28 and TRBJ2-7; 8 bases line up with TRBD2. Germline lookup yields CDR1 MDHEN and CDR2 SYDVKM. J was trimmed by 3 bases and V by 6 bases; bases with no gene match: 13. The CDR3 has 16 amino acids. The CDR3 region has the DNA TGTGCCAGCAGCACCCCGGGGGGGGGCTGGAGCTACGAGCAGTACTTC. It yields the protein CASSTPGGGWSYEQYF.

The chain links TRBV5-6 to TRBJ1-6; 7 nucleotides line up with TRBD1. After removal of 4 bases from V and 6 bases from J, the junction contained 7 bases not matched to a gene. Germline CDR1 and CDR2: SGHDT and YYEEEE. This CDR3 contains 15 residues. This CDR3 is CASSPDRVGNSPLHF. As DNA, the CDR3 is TGTGCCAGCAGCCCTGACAGGGTGGGTAATTCACCCCTCCACTTT.

The V call is TRBV9, the J call TRBJ1-1, with TRBD1 matching 7 bases. The CDR3 is 14 residues long. Per the germline V gene, CDR1 is SGDLS and CDR2 is YYNGEE. V shed 4 bases and J 7 bases; nucleotides not matched to a gene: 10. CDR3 DNA sequence: TGTGCCAGCAGCCTTGGGACAGCAAGCTTTGAAGCTTTCTTT. This gives the protein CASSLGTASFEAFF.

The CDR3 DNA is TGTGCCAGCAGCCGAATAGCTAGCGGGCGCTCCTACAATGAGCAGTTCTTC. It codes for CASSRIASGRSYNEQFF. The V call is TRBV6-2 or TRBV6-3, the J call TRBJ2-1, with 8 bases lining up with TRBD2. The CDR3 loop spans 17 amino acids. Unmatched junction bases numbered 10, after V lost 6 bases and J lost 0 bases. Germline V gives CDR1 MNHEY, CDR2 SVGEGT.

V gene TRBV11-2 combines with J gene TRBJ2-7, with D possibly matching TRBD1 (6 bases). The V and J ends lost 3 bases and 5 bases respectively, with 11 bases between them. The CDR3 covers 13 residues. CDR1 is SGHAT and CDR2 is FQNNGV in the germline V gene. The CDR3 DNA reads as TGTGCCAGCAGCTTGGCAGGGGCGGACGAGCAGTACTTC. This codes for CASSLAGADEQYF.

V is TRBV14 and J is TRBJ2-3; 8 bases match TRBD2. Trimming at V came to 3 bases and at J to 5 bases, leaving 10 bases not matched to a gene. The germline gives CDR1 SGHDN, CDR2 FVKESK. The length of the CDR3 is 16 residues. CDR3 in amino acids: CASSQGRSGSLDTQYF. Written as DNA, the CDR3 is TGTGCCAGCAGCCAGGGAAGAAGCGGGAGCTTAGATACGCAGTATTTT.

V is TRBV7-9 and J is TRBJ2-3; 8 bases line up with TRBD2. From germline, CDR1 is SEHNR and CDR2 FQNEAQ (reference sequence). Losses at the gene ends were 6 bases for V and 2 bases for J; bases not matched to a gene: 7. The CDR3 extends over 15 amino acids. CDR3 amino acids: CASSRAGDTTDTQYF. CDR3 in DNA: TGTGCCAGCAGTCGAGCGGGGGATACCACAGATACGCAGTATTTT.

The table lists this clone with a few counts. The chain is built from TRBV2 and TRBJ2-7; tentative D call: TRBD1 (6 bases). The CDR3 contains 14 residues. Trimming shortened V by 3 bases and J by 0 bases, and 9 bases separated the two germline ends. The V gene's germline CDR1 is SNHLY and CDR2 FYNNEI. CDR3 sequence (DNA): TGTGCCAGCAGTGAGTGGACAGACTCCTACGAGCAGTACTTC. It yields the protein CASSEWTDSYEQYF.

The CDR3 protein is CASSLTGVENTEAFF. Here the CDR3 DNA reads TGTGCCAGCAGCTTAACAGGGGTTGAGAACACTGAAGCTTTCTTT. The genes are TRBV7-9 and TRBJ1-1; TRBD1 aligns across 7 bases. Trimming removed 2 bases from V and 1 base from J; junction bases left unmatched: 4. Germline CDR1 SEHNR, CDR2 FQNEAQ (reference sequence). CDR3 length: 15 residues.

The chain recombines TRBV6-5 with TRBJ1-5; D remains ambiguous. This CDR3 is built from 14 residues. The germline gives CDR1 MNHEY, CDR2 SVGAGI. V was trimmed by 7 bases and J by 9 bases, leaving 19 bases between them. CDR3 region: CASTEGSSAGPQHF. CDR3 coding DNA: TGTGCCAGCACCGAAGGCTCATCCGCGGGGCCCCAGCATTTT.

The CDR3, as DNA: TGTGCCAGCAGCCAGGACAGACCCTACGAGCAGTACTTC. Protein product: CASSQDRPYEQYF. The chain carries TRBV5-6 and TRBJ2-7; tentative D call: TRBD1 (6 bases). The germline gives CDR1 SGHDT, CDR2 YYEEEE. CDR3 length: 13 residues. V lost 4 bases and J lost 2, with 10 bases in between.